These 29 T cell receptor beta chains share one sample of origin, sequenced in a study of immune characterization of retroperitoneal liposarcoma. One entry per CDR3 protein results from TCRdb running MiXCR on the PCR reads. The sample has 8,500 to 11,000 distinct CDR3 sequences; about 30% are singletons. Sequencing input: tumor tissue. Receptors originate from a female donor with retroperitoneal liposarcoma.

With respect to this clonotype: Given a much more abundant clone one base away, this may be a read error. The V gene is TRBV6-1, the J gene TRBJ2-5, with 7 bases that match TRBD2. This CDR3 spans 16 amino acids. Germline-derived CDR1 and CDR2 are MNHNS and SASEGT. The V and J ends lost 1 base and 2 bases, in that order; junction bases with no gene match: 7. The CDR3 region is CASSEVRASGQETQYF. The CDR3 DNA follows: TGTGCCAGCAGTGAAGTCCGGGCTAGCGGACAAGAGACCCAGTACTTC.

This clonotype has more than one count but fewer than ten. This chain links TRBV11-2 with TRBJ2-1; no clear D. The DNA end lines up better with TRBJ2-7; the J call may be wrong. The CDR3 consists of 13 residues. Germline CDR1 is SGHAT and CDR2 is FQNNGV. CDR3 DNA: TGTGCCAGCAGCCGGTTACGTGACAATGAGCAGTACTTC. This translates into CASSRLRDNEQYF.

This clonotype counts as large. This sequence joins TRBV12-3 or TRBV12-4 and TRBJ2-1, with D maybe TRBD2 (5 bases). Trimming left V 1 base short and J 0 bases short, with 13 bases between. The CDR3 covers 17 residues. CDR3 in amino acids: CASSLGDSASSYNEQFF. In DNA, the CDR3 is TGTGCCAGCAGTTTAGGGGATAGCGCCAGCTCCTACAATGAGCAGTTCTTC.

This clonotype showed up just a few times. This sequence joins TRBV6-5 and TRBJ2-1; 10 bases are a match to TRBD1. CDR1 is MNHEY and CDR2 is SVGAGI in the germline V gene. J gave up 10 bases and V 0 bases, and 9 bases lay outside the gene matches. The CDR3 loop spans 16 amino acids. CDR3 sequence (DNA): TGTGCCAGCAGTTACTCCGTTTCGGGACAGGGGTCAGAGCAGTTCTTC. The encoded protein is CASSYSVSGQGSEQFF.

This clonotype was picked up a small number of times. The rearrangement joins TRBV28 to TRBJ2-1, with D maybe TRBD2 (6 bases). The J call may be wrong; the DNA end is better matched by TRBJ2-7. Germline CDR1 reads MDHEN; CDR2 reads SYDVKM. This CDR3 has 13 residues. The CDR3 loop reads CASSLGGWNEQYF. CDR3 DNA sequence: TGTGCCAGCAGTTTAGGGGGGTGGAATGAGCAGTACTTC.

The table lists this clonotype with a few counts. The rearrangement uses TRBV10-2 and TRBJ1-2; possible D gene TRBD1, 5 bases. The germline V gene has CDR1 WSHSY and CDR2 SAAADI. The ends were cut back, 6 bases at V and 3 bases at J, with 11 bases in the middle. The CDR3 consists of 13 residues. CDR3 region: CASRSDRDYGYTF. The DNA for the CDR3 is TGCGCCAGCAGATCCGACAGAGACTATGGCTACACCTTC.

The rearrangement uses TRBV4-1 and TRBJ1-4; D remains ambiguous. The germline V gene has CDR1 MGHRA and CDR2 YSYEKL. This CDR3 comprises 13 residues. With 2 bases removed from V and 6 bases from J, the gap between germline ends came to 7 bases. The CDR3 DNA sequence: TGCGCCAGCAGCCAAAGGGTCGATGAAAAACTGTTTTTT. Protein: CASSQRVDEKLFF.

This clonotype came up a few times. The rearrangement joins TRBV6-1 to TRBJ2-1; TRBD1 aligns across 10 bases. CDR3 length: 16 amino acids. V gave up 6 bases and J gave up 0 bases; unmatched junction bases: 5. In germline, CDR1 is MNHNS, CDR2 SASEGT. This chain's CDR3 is CASRRQGASSYNEQFF. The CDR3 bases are TGTGCCAGCAGGCGACAGGGGGCTAGCTCCTACAATGAGCAGTTCTTC.

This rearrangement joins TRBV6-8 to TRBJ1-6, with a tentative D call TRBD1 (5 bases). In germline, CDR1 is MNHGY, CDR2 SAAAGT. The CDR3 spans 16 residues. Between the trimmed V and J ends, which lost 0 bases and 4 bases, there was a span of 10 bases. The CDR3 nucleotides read TGTGCCAGCAGTTACTCGGGGACTGCTTATAATTCACCCCTCCACTTT. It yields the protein CASSYSGTAYNSPLHF.

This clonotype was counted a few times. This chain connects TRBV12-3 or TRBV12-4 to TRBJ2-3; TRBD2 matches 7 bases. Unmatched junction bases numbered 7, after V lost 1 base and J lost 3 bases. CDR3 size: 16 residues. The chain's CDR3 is CASSLDVGGSTDTQYF. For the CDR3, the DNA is TGTGCCAGCAGTTTAGATGTGGGCGGGAGTACAGATACGCAGTATTTT.

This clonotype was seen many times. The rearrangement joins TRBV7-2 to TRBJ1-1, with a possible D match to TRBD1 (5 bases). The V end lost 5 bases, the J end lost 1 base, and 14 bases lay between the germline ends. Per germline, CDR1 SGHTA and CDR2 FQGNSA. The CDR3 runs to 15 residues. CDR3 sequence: CASSPWGGANTEAFF. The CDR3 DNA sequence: TGTGCCAGCAGCCCTTGGGGAGGGGCGAACACTGAAGCTTTCTTT.

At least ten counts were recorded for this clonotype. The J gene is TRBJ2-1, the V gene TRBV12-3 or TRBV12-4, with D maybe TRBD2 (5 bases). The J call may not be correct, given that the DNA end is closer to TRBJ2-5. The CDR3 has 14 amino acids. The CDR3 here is CASRPRTSQETQYF. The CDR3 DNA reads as TGTGCCAGCAGACCCCGGACTTCACAGGAGACCCAGTACTTC.

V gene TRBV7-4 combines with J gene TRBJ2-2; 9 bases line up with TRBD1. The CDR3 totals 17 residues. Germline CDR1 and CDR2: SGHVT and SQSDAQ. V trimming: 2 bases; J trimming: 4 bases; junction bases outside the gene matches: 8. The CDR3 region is CASSLPHRGRGTGELFF. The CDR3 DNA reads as TGTGCCAGCAGCTTACCTCACAGGGGGCGCGGCACCGGGGAGCTGTTTTTT.

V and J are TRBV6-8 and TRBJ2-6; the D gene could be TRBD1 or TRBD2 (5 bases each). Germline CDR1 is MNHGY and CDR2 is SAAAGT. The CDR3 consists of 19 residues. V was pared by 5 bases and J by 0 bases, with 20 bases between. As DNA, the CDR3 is TGTGCCAGCAGTCGGGCAGTTGGGACCGCGAGCTCTGGGGCCAACGTCCTGACTTTC. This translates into CASSRAVGTASSGANVLTF.

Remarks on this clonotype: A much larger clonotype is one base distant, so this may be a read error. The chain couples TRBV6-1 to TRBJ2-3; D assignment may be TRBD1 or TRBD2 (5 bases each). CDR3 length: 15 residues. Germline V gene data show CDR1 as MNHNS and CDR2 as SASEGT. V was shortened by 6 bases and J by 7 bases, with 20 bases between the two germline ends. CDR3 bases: TGTGCCAGCAGACGGGAAGGGGCTAGGCAATATACGCAGTATTTT. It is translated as CASRREGARQYTQYF.

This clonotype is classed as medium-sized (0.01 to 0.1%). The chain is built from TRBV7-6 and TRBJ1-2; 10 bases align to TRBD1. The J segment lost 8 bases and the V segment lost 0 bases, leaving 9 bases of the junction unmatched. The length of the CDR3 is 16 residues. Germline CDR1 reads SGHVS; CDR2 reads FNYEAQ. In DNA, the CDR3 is TGTGCCAGCAGCTTAGCGCCGGGACAGGGGATATGGGGCTACACCTTC. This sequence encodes CASSLAPGQGIWGYTF. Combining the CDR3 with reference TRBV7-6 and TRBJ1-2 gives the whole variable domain GAGVSQSPRYKVTKRGQDVALRCDPISGHVSLYWYRQALGQGPEFLTYFNYEAQQDKSGLPNDRFSAERPEGSISTLTIQRTEQRDSAMYRCASSLAPGQGIWGYTFGSGTRLTVV.

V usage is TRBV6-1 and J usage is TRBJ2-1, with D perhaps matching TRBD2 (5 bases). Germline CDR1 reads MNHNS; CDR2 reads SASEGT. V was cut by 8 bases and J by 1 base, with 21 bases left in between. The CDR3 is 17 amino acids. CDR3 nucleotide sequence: TGTGCCAGCTGGTCTAGCCTCCTTGGAGGATCCTACAATGAGCAGTTCTTC. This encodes CASWSSLLGGSYNEQFF.

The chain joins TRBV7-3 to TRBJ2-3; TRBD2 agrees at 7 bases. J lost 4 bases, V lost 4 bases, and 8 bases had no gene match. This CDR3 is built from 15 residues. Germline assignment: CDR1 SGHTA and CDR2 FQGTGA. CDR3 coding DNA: TGTGCCAGCAGCTCCCGGGGGGTCGTTCCAGATACGCAGTATTTT. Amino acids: CASSSRGVVPDTQYF.

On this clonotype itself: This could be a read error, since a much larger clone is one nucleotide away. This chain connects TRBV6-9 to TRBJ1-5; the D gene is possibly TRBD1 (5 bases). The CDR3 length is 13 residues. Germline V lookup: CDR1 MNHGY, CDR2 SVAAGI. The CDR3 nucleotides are TGTGCCAGCATTAGGGACCTCAATCAGGCCCAGCATTTT. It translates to CASIRDLNQAQHF.

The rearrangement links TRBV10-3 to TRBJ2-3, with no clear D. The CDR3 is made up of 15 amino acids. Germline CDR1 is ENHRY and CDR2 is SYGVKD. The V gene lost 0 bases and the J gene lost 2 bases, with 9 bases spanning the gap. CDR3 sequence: CAISESPGDTDTQYF. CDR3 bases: TGTGCCATCAGTGAGTCACCGGGTGACACAGATACGCAGTATTTT.

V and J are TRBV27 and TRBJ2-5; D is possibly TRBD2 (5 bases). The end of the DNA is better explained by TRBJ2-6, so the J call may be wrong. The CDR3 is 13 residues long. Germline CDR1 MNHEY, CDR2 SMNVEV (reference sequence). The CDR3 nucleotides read TGTGCCAGTGGACTCTCTGGGGCCAACGTCCTGACTTTC. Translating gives CASGLSGANVLTF.

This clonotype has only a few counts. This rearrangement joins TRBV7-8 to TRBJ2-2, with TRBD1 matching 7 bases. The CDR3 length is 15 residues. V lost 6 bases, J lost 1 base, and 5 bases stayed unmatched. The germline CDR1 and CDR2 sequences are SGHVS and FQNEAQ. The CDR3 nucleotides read TGTGCCAGCAGTCGGACAGGACTGAACACCGGGGAGCTGTTTTTT. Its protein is CASSRTGLNTGELFF.

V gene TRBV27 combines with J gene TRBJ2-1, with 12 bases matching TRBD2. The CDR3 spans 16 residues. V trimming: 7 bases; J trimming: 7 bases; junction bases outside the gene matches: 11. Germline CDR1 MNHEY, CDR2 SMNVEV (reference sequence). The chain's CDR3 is CASTKLLAGGTNEQFF. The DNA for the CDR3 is TGTGCCAGCACCAAATTGCTAGCGGGAGGGACTAATGAGCAGTTCTTC.

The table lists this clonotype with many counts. In DNA form, the CDR3 reads TGTGCCAGCAGTGACGGGGACTCTGAAGCGGCTGAGCAGTTCTTC. Protein product: CASSDGDSEAAEQFF. The genes are TRBV6-4 and TRBJ2-1; possibly TRBD2 for D (6 bases). Trimming removed 2 bases from V and 9 bases from J, with 17 bases in between. The germline gives CDR1 MRHNA, CDR2 SNTAGT. The CDR3 is 15 residues long.

This CDR3 reads CASSPRGTGRRETQYF. The CDR3 DNA reads TGTGCCAGCAGCCCCCGAGGTACAGGGAGGAGGGAGACCCAGTACTTC. The J gene is TRBJ2-5, the V gene TRBV3-1; D may be TRBD1 or TRBD2 (6 bases each). CDR1 is LGHDT, CDR2 YNNKEL, per germline (reference sequence). The CDR3 extends over 16 amino acids. Deletions cut 4 bases from V and 5 bases from J, with 20 bases between.

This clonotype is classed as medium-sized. In DNA, the CDR3 is TGTGCCACAGCCTGGGGGAGAAGCCCCTACGAGCAGTACTTC. Protein: CATAWGRSPYEQYF. This rearrangement joins TRBV6-1 to TRBJ2-1, with D perhaps being TRBD1 or TRBD2 (5 bases each). The J call could be wrong; TRBJ2-7 is a better fit for the DNA end. The CDR3 is 14 amino acids. Germline V CDR1 and CDR2: MNHNS, SASEGT.

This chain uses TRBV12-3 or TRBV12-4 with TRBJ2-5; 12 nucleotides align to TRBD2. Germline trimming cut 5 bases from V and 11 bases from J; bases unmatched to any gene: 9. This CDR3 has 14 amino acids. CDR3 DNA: TGTGCCAGCAGTGGACTAGCGGGATTCAATGAGCAGTACTTC. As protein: CASSGLAGFNEQYF.

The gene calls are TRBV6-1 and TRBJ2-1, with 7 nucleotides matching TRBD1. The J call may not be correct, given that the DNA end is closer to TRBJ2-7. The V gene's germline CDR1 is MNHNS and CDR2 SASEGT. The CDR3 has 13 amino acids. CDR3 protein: CASSDRVSYEQYF. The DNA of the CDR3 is TGTGCCAGCAGCGACAGGGTGTCCTACGAGCAGTACTTC.

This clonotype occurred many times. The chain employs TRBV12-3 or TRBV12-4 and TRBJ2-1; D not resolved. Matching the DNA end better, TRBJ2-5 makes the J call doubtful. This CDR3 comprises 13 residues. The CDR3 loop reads CASSLRQLETQYF. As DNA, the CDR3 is TGTGCCAGCAGTTTAAGGCAGCTAGAGACCCAGTACTTC.